These 22 T cell receptor beta chains came from one sample sequenced in a study of prognosis after radiotherapy for stage I lung cancer. The TCR beta CDR3 region was amplified from genomic DNA, with two rounds of multiplex PCR being used for the amplification. Gene-specific primers for each TRBV and TRBJ gene drove first-round PCR. TCRdb itself ran the multiplex PCR reads through MiXCR, one entry per CDR3 protein. The sample contains about 26,000 distinct CDR3 sequences, around 30% of which appear only once. The specimen was PBMCs, collected before or after stereotactic body radiation therapy (not recorded which). Receptors originate from a donor over 45 with non-small cell lung cancer.

J is TRBJ2-1 and V is TRBV7-2; a possible D gene is TRBD2 (6 bases). Germline V gene sequence: CDR1 SGHTA, CDR2 FQGNSA. The CDR3 extends over 16 amino acids. V lost 0 bases and J 1 base, leaving 10 bases between the germline ends. The CDR3 protein is CASSLALARSYNEQFF. Written as DNA, the CDR3 is TGTGCCAGCAGCTTAGCCCTAGCGAGGTCCTACAATGAGCAGTTCTTC.

The J gene is TRBJ2-7, the V gene TRBV6-1; D is undetermined. This CDR3 region has 14 residues. Germline lookup yields CDR1 MNHNS and CDR2 SASEGT. Trimming cost V 7 bases and J 4 bases, with 17 bases left between them. In DNA form, the CDR3 reads TGTGCCAGCATTGACCCGGGCCCCTCATACGAGCAGTACTTC. Protein: CASIDPGPSYEQYF.

The chain uses TRBV5-1 and TRBJ2-3, with D possibly TRBD2 on 7 matching bases. Deletions cut 0 bases from V and 6 bases from J, with 11 bases between. This CDR3 has 14 amino acids. From germline, CDR1 is SGHRS and CDR2 YFSETQ. CDR3 DNA sequence: TGCGCCAGCAGCTTGGAGGGGGGGCCTGATACGCAGTATTTT. Protein sequence: CASSLEGGPDTQYF.

In its sample, this clonotype was seen many times. The CDR3 DNA follows: TGTGCCAGCAGTTACAGGGCTAGCGGGGGACCGTACCAAGAGACCCAGTACTTC. Translation: CASSYRASGGPYQETQYF. The gene calls are TRBV6-9 and TRBJ2-5; 10 nucleotides match TRBD2. The CDR3 covers 18 residues. Germline V CDR1 and CDR2: MNHGY, SVAAGI. Trimming removed 3 bases from V and 0 bases from J; junction bases left unmatched: 10.

The V gene is TRBV18, the J gene TRBJ2-5, with D tentatively TRBD1 (5 bases). This CDR3 comprises 14 residues. Germline V gives CDR1 KGHSH, CDR2 LQKENI. Trimming pared 0 bases from V and 4 bases from J, leaving 9 bases between. The chain's CDR3 is CASSPPRTTETQYF. CDR3 bases: TGTGCCAGCTCACCACCAAGGACAACAGAGACCCAGTACTTC. The entire variable domain, with the rest obtained from reference TRBV18 and TRBJ2-5, is as follows: NAGVMQNPRHLVRRRGQEARLRCSPMKGHSHVYWYRQLPEEGLKFMVYLQKENIIDESGMPKERFSAEFPKEGPSILRIQQVVRGDSAAYFCASSPPRTTETQYFGPGTRLLVL.

This clonotype was counted many times. The chain joins TRBV2 to TRBJ2-1; 7 bases match TRBD2. Germline values: CDR1 SNHLY, CDR2 FYNNEI. The CDR3 totals 15 residues. The ends lost 0 bases at V and 2 bases at J; junction bases unmatched: 1. The CDR3 bases are TGTGCCAGCAGTGAAGCGGGAGGGCCCTACAATGAGCAGTTCTTC. Its protein product is CASSEAGGPYNEQFF.

In DNA, the CDR3 is TGTGCCAGCAGTGAAGTACTGCAGAGTATTCTAAACACCATATATTTT. Translation gives CASSEVLQSILNTIYF. The J gene is TRBJ1-3, the V gene TRBV6-1; D is unresolved. Germline CDR1 and CDR2: MNHNS and SASEGT. V was pared by 1 base and J by 6 bases, with 16 bases between. This CDR3 has 16 amino acids.

This clonotype was counted at least ten times. The J gene is TRBJ2-5, the V gene TRBV7-9, with D hard to call. The CDR3 contains 13 residues. Germline CDR1 and CDR2: SEHNR and FQNEAQ (reference sequence). V was pared by 1 base and J by 4 bases, with 7 bases between. The chain's CDR3 is CASSLVASETQYF. CDR3 DNA: TGTGCCAGCAGCTTAGTAGCTTCAGAGACCCAGTACTTC. Combining the CDR3 with reference TRBV7-9 and TRBJ2-5 gives the whole variable domain DTGVSQNPRHKITKRGQNVTFRCDPISEHNRLYWYRQTLGQGPEFLTYFQNEAQLEKSRLLSDRFSAERPKGSFSTLEIQRTEQGDSAMYLCASSLVASETQYFGPGTRLLVL.

The rearrangement links TRBV11-3 to TRBJ2-5; D gene unclear. Germline V gene sequence: CDR1 SGHNT, CDR2 YENEEA. The V gene lost 2 bases and the J gene lost 5 bases, with 3 bases spanning the gap. The CDR3 spans 11 residues. CDR3 DNA: TGTGCCAGCAGCTTATCGGAGACCCAGTACTTC. Protein product: CASSLSETQYF. The full variable domain, with the rest looked up from reference TRBV11-3 and TRBJ2-5, is EAGVVQSPRYKIIEKKQPVAFWCNPISGHNTLYWYLQNLGQGPELLIRYENEEAVDDSQLPKDRFSAERLKGVDSTLKIQPAELGDSAVYLCASSLSETQYFGPGTRLLVL.

This clonotype was seen a few times. V gene TRBV20-1 combines with J gene TRBJ2-3; TRBD2 agrees at 9 bases. The CDR3 is 16 amino acids. From germline, CDR1 is DFQATT and CDR2 SNEGSKA (reference sequence). The ends lost 0 bases at V and 5 bases at J; junction bases unmatched: 9. The CDR3 sequence is CSARDQLAGWIDTQYF. In nucleotides, the CDR3 is TGCAGTGCTAGAGATCAGCTAGCGGGATGGATAGATACGCAGTATTTT.

The sample holds many counts of this clonotype. The chain links TRBV18 to TRBJ1-2; the D gene is possibly TRBD1 (5 bases). Germline V gene sequence: CDR1 KGHSH, CDR2 LQKENI. V lost 0 bases and J lost 7, with 27 bases in between. CDR3 length: 19 residues. The CDR3 DNA sequence: TGTGCCAGCTCACCACCGAGGAGGAAAGTGGGGGAATTTGAGTTTGGCTACACCTTC. Protein product: CASSPPRRKVGEFEFGYTF. Complete variable domain (other parts from reference TRBV18 and TRBJ1-2): NAGVMQNPRHLVRRRGQEARLRCSPMKGHSHVYWYRQLPEEGLKFMVYLQKENIIDESGMPKERFSAEFPKEGPSILRIQQVVRGDSAAYFCASSPPRRKVGEFEFGYTFGSGTRLTVV.

This clonotype has only a few counts. This could be a read error, since a much larger clone is one nucleotide away. The chain is built from TRBV30 and TRBJ2-7, with 7 positions matching TRBD2. The CDR3 covers 12 residues. Germline V gene data show CDR1 as GTSNPN and CDR2 as SVGIG (reference sequence). The CDR3 loop reads CVWSVVTGGKYF. CDR3 DNA: TGTGTCTGGAGTGTCGTCACGGGGGGAAAGTACTTC.

This clonotype was picked up many times. V is TRBV6-1 and J is TRBJ1-2; 11 bases fit TRBD1. The germline CDR1 and CDR2 sequences are MNHNS and SASEGT. The CDR3 spans 14 residues. V was pared by 7 bases and J by 7 bases, with 8 bases of the junction left unmatched. CDR3 sequence: CASNRDRGTGGYTF. The DNA for the CDR3 is TGTGCCAGCAACCGGGACAGGGGGACTGGTGGCTACACCTTC.

A word on this clonotype: Possible read error: a much larger clone is one base away. The gene calls are TRBV29-1 and TRBJ1-1, with unresolved D. The CDR3 sequence is 12 residues long. V shed 4 bases and J shed 0 bases, with 6 bases lying between them. Germline V lookup: CDR1 SQVTM, CDR2 ANQGSEA. In DNA, the CDR3 is TGCAGCGTTGGTGTGGTGAACACTGAAGCTTTCTTT. This gives the protein CSVGVVNTEAFF.

As for this clonotype: The likely explanation is a read error, given a far larger clone one base away. The rearrangement links TRBV7-2 to TRBJ2-7, with TRBD2 identical over 8 bases. Germline CDR1 reads SGHTA; CDR2 reads FQGNSA. This CDR3 is built from 16 residues. V lost 8 bases to trimming and J lost 6 bases; unmatched junction nucleotides: 18. CDR3 loop: CASGPPGGVRNFEQYF. In nucleotides, the CDR3 is TGTGCCAGCGGCCCCCCCGGGGGGGTTAGGAACTTCGAGCAGTACTTC.

This clonotype was found many times. The CDR3 sequence is CASTGTGVETQYF. In nucleotides, the CDR3 is TGTGCCAGCACCGGGACAGGGGTTGAGACCCAGTACTTC. The chain uses TRBV6-1 and TRBJ2-5; TRBD1 agrees at 10 bases. Germline V gene data show CDR1 as MNHNS and CDR2 as SASEGT. The CDR3 has 13 residues. The J segment lost 5 bases and the V segment lost 7 bases, leaving 4 bases of the junction unmatched.

This clonotype was observed at least ten times. V usage is TRBV24-1 and J usage is TRBJ2-5; no clear D. Germline V gene data show CDR1 as KGHDR and CDR2 as SFDVKD. The V end lost 7 bases, the J end lost 3 bases, and 5 bases lay between the germline ends. There are 11 residues in the CDR3. The CDR3 protein is CATRAEETQYF. The CDR3 DNA reads as TGTGCCACCAGGGCCGAAGAGACCCAGTACTTC.

This clonotype was recorded many times. The V call is TRBV2, the J call TRBJ2-1; 11 nucleotides agree with TRBD2. J lost 6 bases, V lost 5 bases, and 9 bases had no gene match. This CDR3 spans 16 amino acids. The germline V gene has CDR1 SNHLY and CDR2 FYNNEI. CDR3 DNA: TGTGCCAGCAGTAGTACCGGGACTAGCGGAGCCAATGAGCAGTTCTTC. Protein sequence: CASSSTGTSGANEQFF.

In its sample, this clonotype was seen many times. The chain's CDR3 is CATNGGRTEAFF. The DNA of the CDR3 is TGTGCCACCAACGGGGGCCGCACTGAAGCTTTCTTT. The chain combines TRBV2 with TRBJ1-1; maybe TRBD1 (6 bases). V was trimmed by 10 bases and J by 4 bases, leaving 13 bases between them. CDR3 size: 12 residues. CDR1 and CDR2 from the germline V gene are SNHLY and FYNNEI.

Remarks on this clonotype: A much larger clonotype is one base distant, so this may be a read error. V gene TRBV6-4 combines with J gene TRBJ2-3, with D unclear. CDR1 MRHNA and CDR2 SNTAGT come from the germline V gene. The ends were cut back, 2 bases at V and 1 base at J, with 13 bases in the middle. The CDR3 has 16 residues. CDR3 DNA: TGTGCCAGCAGTGACCTCCTGCACGAATGCACAGATACGCAGTATTTT. This translates into CASSDLLHECTDTQYF.

This clonotype was counted at least ten times. V and J are TRBV5-1 and TRBJ2-3; 7 bases map to TRBD2. Per germline, CDR1 SGHRS and CDR2 YFSETQ. This CDR3 has 16 residues. J was trimmed by 3 bases and V by 0 bases; bases with no gene match: 7. The CDR3 coding sequence is TGCGCCAGCAGCTTGGGCGGGAGCTTGGGGACAGATACGCAGTATTTT. It codes for CASSLGGSLGTDTQYF.

The sample holds many counts of this clonotype. The chain carries TRBV2 and TRBJ2-2, with TRBD2 matching over 16 bases. The CDR3 is 17 residues long. CDR1 and CDR2 from the germline V gene are SNHLY and FYNNEI. The V and J ends lost 7 bases and 3 bases, in that order; junction bases with no gene match: 5. In DNA, the CDR3 is TGTGCCAGCACGGGACTAGCGGGAGGGTGGGACACCGGGGAGCTGTTTTTT. Translated: CASTGLAGGWDTGELFF.